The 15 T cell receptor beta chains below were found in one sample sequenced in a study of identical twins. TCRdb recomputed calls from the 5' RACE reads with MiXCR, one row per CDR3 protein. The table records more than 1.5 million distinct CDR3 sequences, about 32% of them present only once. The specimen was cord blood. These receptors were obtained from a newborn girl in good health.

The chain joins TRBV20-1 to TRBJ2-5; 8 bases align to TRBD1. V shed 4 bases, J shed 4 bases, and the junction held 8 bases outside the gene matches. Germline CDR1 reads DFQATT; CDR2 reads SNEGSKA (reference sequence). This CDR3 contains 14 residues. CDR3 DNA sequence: TGCAGTGCTATCCACAGCACAGGGGGAGAGACCCAGTACTTC. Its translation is CSAIHSTGGETQYF.

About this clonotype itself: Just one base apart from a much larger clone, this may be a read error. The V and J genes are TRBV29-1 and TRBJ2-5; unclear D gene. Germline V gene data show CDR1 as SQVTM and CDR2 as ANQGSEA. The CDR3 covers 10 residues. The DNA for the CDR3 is TGCAGCGTCCAAAACCTAGAGCAGAACTTC. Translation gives CSVQNLEQNF.

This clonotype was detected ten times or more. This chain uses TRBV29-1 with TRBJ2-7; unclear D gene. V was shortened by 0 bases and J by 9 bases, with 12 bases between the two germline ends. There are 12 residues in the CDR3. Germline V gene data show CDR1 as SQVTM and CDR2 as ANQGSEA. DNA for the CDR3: TGCAGCGTTGAAGATACGAGGATCGGGCAGTACTTC. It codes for CSVEDTRIGQYF.

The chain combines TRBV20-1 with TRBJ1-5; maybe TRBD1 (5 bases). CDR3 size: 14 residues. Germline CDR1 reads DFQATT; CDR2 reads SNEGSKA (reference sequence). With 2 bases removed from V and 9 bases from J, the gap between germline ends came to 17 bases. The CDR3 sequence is CSARLGVPSMPQHF. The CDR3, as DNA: TGCAGTGCTAGATTAGGGGTCCCATCCATGCCCCAGCATTTT.

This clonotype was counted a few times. The CDR3: CASSSPTSVSYNEQFF. In DNA, the CDR3 is TGTGCCAGCAGTTCGCCCACTAGCGTCTCCTACAATGAGCAGTTCTTC. The chain couples TRBV6-6 to TRBJ2-1, with TRBD2 matching 7 bases. The ends lost 4 bases at V and 0 bases at J; junction bases unmatched: 6. Germline V gene data show CDR1 as MNHNY and CDR2 as SVGAGI (reference sequence). CDR3 size: 16 residues.

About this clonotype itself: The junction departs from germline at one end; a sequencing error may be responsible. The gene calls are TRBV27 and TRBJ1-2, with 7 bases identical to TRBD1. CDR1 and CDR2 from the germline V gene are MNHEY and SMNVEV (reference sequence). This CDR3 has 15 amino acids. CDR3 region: CASSTGQVLFYGYTF. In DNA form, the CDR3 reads TGCGCCAGCAGCACCGGACAGGTCCTCTTCTATGGCTACACCTTC.

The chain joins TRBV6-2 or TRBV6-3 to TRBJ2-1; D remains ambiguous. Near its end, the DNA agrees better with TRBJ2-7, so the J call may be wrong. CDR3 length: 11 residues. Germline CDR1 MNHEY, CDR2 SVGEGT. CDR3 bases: TGTGCCAGCAACGGGTACAATGAGCAGTACTTC. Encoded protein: CASNGYNEQYF.

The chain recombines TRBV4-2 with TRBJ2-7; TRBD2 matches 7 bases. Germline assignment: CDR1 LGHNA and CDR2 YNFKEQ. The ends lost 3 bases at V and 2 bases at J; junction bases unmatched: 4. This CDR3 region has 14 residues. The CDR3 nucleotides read TGTGCCAGCAGCCATGGCGGGAGCGCCTACGAGCAGTACTTC. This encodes CASSHGGSAYEQYF.

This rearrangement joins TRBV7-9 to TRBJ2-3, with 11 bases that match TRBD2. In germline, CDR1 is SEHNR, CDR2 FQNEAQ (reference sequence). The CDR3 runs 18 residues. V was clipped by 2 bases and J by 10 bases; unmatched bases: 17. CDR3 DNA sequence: TGTGCCAGCAGCTTATTGGGAACCCACCCGGGACTAGCGGATCCGCAGTATTTT. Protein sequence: CASSLLGTHPGLADPQYF.

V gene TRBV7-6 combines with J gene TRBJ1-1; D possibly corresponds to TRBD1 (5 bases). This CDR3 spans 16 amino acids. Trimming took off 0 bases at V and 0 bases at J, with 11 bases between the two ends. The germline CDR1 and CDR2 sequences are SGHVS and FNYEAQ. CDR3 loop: CASSLAPDTMNTEAFF. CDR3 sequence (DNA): TGTGCCAGCAGCTTAGCGCCGGACACTATGAACACTGAAGCTTTCTTT.

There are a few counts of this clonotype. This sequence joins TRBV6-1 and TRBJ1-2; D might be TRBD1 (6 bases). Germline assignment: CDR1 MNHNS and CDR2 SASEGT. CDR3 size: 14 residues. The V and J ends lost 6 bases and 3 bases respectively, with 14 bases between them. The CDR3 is CASRKGGMDYGYTF. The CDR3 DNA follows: TGTGCCAGCAGAAAGGGGGGCATGGACTATGGCTACACCTTC.

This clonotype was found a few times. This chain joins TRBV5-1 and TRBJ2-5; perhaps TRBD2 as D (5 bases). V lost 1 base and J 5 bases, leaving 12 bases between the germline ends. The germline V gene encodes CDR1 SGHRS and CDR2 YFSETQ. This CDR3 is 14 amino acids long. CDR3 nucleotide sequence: TGCGCCAGCAGCTTGCTCGGCAGAGGGGAGACCCAGTACTTC. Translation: CASSLLGRGETQYF.

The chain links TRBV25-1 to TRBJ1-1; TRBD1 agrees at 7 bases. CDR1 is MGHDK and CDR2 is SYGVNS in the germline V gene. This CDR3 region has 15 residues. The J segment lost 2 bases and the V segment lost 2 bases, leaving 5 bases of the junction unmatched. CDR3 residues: CASSELGTDNTEAFF. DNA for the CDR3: TGTGCCAGCAGTGAACTTGGGACAGATAACACTGAAGCTTTCTTT.

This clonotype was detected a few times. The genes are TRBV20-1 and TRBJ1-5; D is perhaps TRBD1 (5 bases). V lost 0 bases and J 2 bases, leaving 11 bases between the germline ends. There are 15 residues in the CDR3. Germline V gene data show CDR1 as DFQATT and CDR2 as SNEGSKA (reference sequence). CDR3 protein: CSARDEPRGNQPQHF. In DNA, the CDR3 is TGCAGTGCTAGAGATGAGCCCAGGGGCAATCAGCCCCAGCATTTT.

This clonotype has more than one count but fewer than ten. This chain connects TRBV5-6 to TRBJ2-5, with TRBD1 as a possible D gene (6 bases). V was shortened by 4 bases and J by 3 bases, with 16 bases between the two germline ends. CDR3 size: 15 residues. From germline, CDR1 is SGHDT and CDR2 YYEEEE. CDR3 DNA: TGTGCCAGCAGCGAATTCGGGACACCCGAAGAGACCCAGTACTTC. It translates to CASSEFGTPEETQYF.